This TCR beta chain was recorded in a study of CD8+CD57+ T cells in acquired aplastic anemia. Study-wide points: Patients versus controls showed no significant CD8+ Simpson's diversity difference. About 30 shared CD8+ CDR3s appeared highly expressed within patients' immunodominant clones.

With respect to this clonotype: Its antigen is not known.

Genomic DNA served as template for TCR beta VDJ and CDR3 profiling. TCRdb re-called the reads with MiXCR, one entry per CDR3 protein. Of roughly 420,000 distinct CDR3 sequences in the sample, 65% to 80% are singletons; the top ten hold 4%. The origin of this receptor is a human donor in good health, serving as a control. The sequenced sample consisted of sorted CD4+, CD8+, or CD8+CD57+ T cells (not recorded which) from PBMCs.

The CDR3 spells CASSEVGTGGGELFF. In DNA form, the CDR3 reads TGCGCCAGCAGCGAAGTTGGGACAGGCGGCGGGGAGCTGTTTTTT. The J gene is TRBJ2-2, the V gene TRBV5-1; TRBD1 matches at 8 bases. The germline V gene has CDR1 SGHRS and CDR2 YFSETQ. With V trimmed by 4 bases and J by 7 bases, 9 bases remained unmatched. This CDR3 has 15 residues.